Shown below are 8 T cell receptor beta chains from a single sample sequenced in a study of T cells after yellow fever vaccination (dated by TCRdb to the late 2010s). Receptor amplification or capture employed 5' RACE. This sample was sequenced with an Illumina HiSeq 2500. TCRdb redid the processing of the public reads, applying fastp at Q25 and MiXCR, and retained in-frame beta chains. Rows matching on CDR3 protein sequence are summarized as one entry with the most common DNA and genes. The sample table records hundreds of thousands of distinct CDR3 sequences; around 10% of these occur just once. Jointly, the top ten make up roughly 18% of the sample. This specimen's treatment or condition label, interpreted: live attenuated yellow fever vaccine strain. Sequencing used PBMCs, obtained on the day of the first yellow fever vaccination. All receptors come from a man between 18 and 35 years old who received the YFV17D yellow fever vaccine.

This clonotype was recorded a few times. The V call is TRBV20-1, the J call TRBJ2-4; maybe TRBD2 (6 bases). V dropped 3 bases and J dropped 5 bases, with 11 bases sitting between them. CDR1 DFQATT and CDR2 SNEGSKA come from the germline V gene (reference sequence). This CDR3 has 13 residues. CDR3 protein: CSAREGLQNIQYF. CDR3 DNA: TGCAGTGCTAGGGAGGGACTTCAAAACATTCAGTACTTC.

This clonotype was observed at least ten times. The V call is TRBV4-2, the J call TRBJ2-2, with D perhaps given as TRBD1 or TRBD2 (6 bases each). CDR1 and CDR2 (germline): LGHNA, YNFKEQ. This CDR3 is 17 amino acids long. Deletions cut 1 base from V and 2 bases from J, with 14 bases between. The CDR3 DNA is TGTGCCAGCAGCCAAGTCGGAGGGGGGCCTAACACCGGGGAGCTGTTTTTT. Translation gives CASSQVGGGPNTGELFF.

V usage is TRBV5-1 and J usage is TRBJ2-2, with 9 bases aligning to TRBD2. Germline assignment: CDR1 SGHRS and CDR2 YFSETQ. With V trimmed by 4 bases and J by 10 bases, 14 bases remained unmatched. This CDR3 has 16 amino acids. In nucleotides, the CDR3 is TGCGCCAGCAGCCCCCAGGGCGGGGGGGCCTCGCCGGAGCTGTTTTTT. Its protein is CASSPQGGGASPELFF.

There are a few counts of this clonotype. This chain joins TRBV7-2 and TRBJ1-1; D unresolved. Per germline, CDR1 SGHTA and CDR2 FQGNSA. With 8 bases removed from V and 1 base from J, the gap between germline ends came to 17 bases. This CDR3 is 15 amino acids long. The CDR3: CASGIGDFRNTEAFF. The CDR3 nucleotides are TGTGCCAGCGGCATCGGAGACTTCCGGAACACTGAAGCTTTCTTT.

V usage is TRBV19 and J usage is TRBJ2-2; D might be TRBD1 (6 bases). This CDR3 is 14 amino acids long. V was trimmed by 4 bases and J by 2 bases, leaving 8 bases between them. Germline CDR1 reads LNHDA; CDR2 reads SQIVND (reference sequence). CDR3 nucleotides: TGTGCCAGTAGTAAGGGGACAAACACCGGGGAGCTGTTTTTT. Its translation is CASSKGTNTGELFF.

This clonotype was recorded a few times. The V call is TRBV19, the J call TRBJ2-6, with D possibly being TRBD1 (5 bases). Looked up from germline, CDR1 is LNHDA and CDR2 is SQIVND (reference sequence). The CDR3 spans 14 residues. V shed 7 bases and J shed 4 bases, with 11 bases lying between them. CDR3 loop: CASKGVGGANVLTF. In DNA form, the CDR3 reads TGTGCCAGTAAAGGGGTTGGGGGGGCCAACGTCCTGACTTTC.

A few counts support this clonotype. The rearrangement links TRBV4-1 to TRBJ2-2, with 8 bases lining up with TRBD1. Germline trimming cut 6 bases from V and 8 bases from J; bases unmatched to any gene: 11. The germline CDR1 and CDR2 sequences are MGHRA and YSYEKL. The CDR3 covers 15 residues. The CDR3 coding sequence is TGCGCCAGCAGGGACAGGGTGTCTCTAAGTGGGGAGCTGTTTTTT. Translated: CASRDRVSLSGELFF.

The DNA of the CDR3 is TGCGCCAGCAGCCAAGATTTGTCTCCCTTGGCAATCGGAAGCGGGCAGTTCTTC. Its translation: CASSQDLSPLAIGSGQFF. The V and J genes are TRBV4-1 and TRBJ2-1; weak D call: TRBD2 (5 bases). V was clipped by 0 bases and J by 12 bases, with 27 bases between them. This CDR3 contains 18 residues. Germline V gene lookup returns CDR1 MGHRA and CDR2 YSYEKL.